Below, 26 T cell receptor beta chains from the same sample are listed, as sequenced in a study of OX40 agonist ivuxolimab in advanced cancers. Some clones are missing from TCRdb's copy, which holds only in-frame ones; the method was immunoSEQ multiplex PCR. Of about 34,000 clones listed, over 75% were seen once; the top ten hold around 9.9%. Sequenced here: CD4+ or CD8+ T cells sorted from blood, sampled in a trial of the OX40 agonist ivuxolimab. The receptors derive from an adult with an advanced solid tumor such as melanoma, head and neck, liver or kidney cancer.

V usage is TRBV6-5 and J usage is TRBJ1-5; D ambiguous. The germline V gene has CDR1 MNHEY and CDR2 SVGAGI. The CDR3 length is 16 residues. Deletions cut 0 bases from V and 2 bases from J, with 11 bases between. The chain's CDR3 is CASSYSVRRGNQPQHF. The CDR3 region has the DNA TGTGCCAGCAGTTACTCGGTTCGGCGAGGCAATCAGCCCCAGCATTTT.

This clone was detected only a few times. This chain uses TRBV2 with TRBJ1-5; D remains ambiguous. Per germline, CDR1 SNHLY and CDR2 FYNNEI. V lost 6 bases, J lost 0 bases, and 12 bases lay in between. This CDR3 has 15 amino acids. The CDR3 region has the DNA TGTGCCAGCAGGGGTGGCAGCCTTAGCAATCAGCCCCAGCATTTT. Translating gives CASRGGSLSNQPQHF.

This sequence joins TRBV14 and TRBJ2-7; D gene uncertain. This CDR3 is 15 amino acids long. Looked up from germline, CDR1 is SGHDN and CDR2 is FVKESK. Between the trimmed V and J ends, which lost 1 base and 0 bases, there was a span of 10 bases. CDR3 sequence: CASSQVNLNSYEQYF. CDR3 bases: TGTGCCAGCAGCCAAGTCAACTTGAACTCCTACGAGCAGTACTTC.

The chain has TRBV29-1 and TRBJ2-7, with 9 bases lining up with TRBD1. The length of the CDR3 is 14 residues. CDR1 and CDR2 from the germline V gene are SQVTM and ANQGSEA. V shed 6 bases, J shed 0 bases, and the junction held 6 bases outside the gene matches. For the CDR3, the DNA is TGCAGCGTCACTGGACAGGGGAGCTCCTACGAGCAGTACTTC. Translated: CSVTGQGSSYEQYF.

This chain connects TRBV7-9 to TRBJ2-2; D perhaps matches TRBD2 (5 bases). Trimming cost V 2 bases and J 1 base, with 11 bases left between them. Germline CDR1 is SEHNR and CDR2 is FQNEAQ (reference sequence). The CDR3 has 16 residues. DNA of the CDR3: TGTGCCAGCAGCTTACCGGGGAAACAGAACACCGGGGAGCTGTTTTTT. Translation: CASSLPGKQNTGELFF. Looking up the rest from reference TRBV7-9 and TRBJ2-2 gives the full variable domain: DTGVSQNPRHKITKRGQNVTFRCDPISEHNRLYWYRQTLGQGPEFLTYFQNEAQLEKSRLLSDRFSAERPKGSFSTLEIQRTEQGDSAMYLCASSLPGKQNTGELFFGEGSRLTVL.

The gene calls are TRBV10-3 and TRBJ2-1; D is unclear. CDR1 is ENHRY, CDR2 SYGVKD, per germline. The CDR3 consists of 14 residues. Trimming removed 3 bases at V and 5 bases at J, with 11 bases between. This CDR3 reads CAISERTTNNEQFF. In nucleotides, the CDR3 is TGTGCCATCAGTGAACGGACCACAAACAATGAGCAGTTCTTC.

The V gene is TRBV6-4, the J gene TRBJ2-6, with D tentatively TRBD2 (5 bases). The CDR3 is made up of 14 amino acids. Trimming took 6 bases from V and 2 from J, leaving 8 bases between them. Germline V gene data show CDR1 as MRHNA and CDR2 as SNTAGT. CDR3 coding DNA: TGTGCCAGCAGCACTAGTGCTGGGGCCAACGTCCTGACTTTC. Encoded protein: CASSTSAGANVLTF.

This rearrangement joins TRBV6-1 to TRBJ2-7; possibly TRBD1 for D (6 bases). The CDR3 is 17 amino acids. Per germline, CDR1 MNHNS and CDR2 SASEGT. V gave up 4 bases and J gave up 2 bases, with 21 bases separating them. CDR3 protein: CASSVEQGASYTYEQYF. The CDR3 coding sequence is TGTGCCAGCAGTGTGGAACAGGGCGCATCCTACACCTACGAGCAGTACTTC.

The table lists this clone with a few counts. The V gene is TRBV27, the J gene TRBJ2-7; TRBD1 agrees at 8 bases. V gave up 1 base and J gave up 4 bases; unmatched junction bases: 0. The CDR3 runs 13 residues. CDR1 and CDR2 (germline): MNHEY, SMNVEV (reference sequence). CDR3 residues: CASSLWTGYEQYF. Here the CDR3 DNA reads TGTGCCAGCAGTTTATGGACAGGGTACGAGCAGTACTTC.

V gene TRBV5-8 combines with J gene TRBJ1-1, with unresolved D. The CDR3 runs 12 residues. V was shortened by 3 bases and J by 1 base, with 4 bases between the two germline ends. Germline V lookup: CDR1 SGHTS, CDR2 YDEGEE. CDR3 coding DNA: TGTGCCAGCAGCTACGGGAACACTGAAGCTTTCTTT. Encoded protein: CASSYGNTEAFF.

The chain combines TRBV5-1 with TRBJ2-1; D not resolved. The CDR3 spans 11 residues. V gave up 0 bases and J gave up 9 bases, with 4 bases separating them. CDR1 is SGHRS, CDR2 YFSETQ, per germline. This CDR3 is CASSLEFEQFF. In nucleotides, the CDR3 is TGCGCCAGCAGCTTGGAGTTTGAGCAGTTCTTC.

V is TRBV6-6 and J is TRBJ1-5; the D gene is possibly TRBD1 (5 bases). With 8 bases removed from V and 7 bases from J, the gap between germline ends came to 12 bases. The CDR3 consists of 12 residues. Germline CDR1 MNHNY, CDR2 SVGAGI (reference sequence). CDR3 sequence reads: CASQDGGQPQHF. CDR3 bases: TGTGCCAGCCAGGACGGGGGACAGCCCCAGCATTTT.

The rearrangement joins TRBV29-1 to TRBJ1-5, with TRBD1 identical over 7 bases. V was clipped by 5 bases and J by 5 bases; unmatched bases: 6. The CDR3 contains 13 residues. Germline V gene sequence: CDR1 SQVTM, CDR2 ANQGSEA. The CDR3 coding sequence is TGCAGCGTTTTGGACAGGTTGGATCAGCCCCAGCATTTT. The encoded protein is CSVLDRLDQPQHF.

The gene calls are TRBV11-2 and TRBJ2-7; D not resolved. The V end was cut by 2 bases, the J end by 2 bases, with 10 bases between. Germline values: CDR1 SGHAT, CDR2 FQNNGV. This CDR3 contains 14 residues. CDR3 coding DNA: TGTGCCAGCAGCTTACTCGGCATAACCTACGAGCAGTACTTC. This sequence encodes CASSLLGITYEQYF.

This clone has just a few counts. The chain joins TRBV18 to TRBJ2-3, with 8 bases lining up with TRBD2. Germline CDR1 and CDR2: KGHSH and LQKENI. Losses at the gene ends were 3 bases for V and 0 bases for J; bases not matched to a gene: 11. The CDR3 is made up of 18 amino acids. The CDR3 DNA follows: TGTGCCAGCTCACCTACGGGGGGGCTTTCCTTTAGCACAGATACGCAGTATTTT. Its translation: CASSPTGGLSFSTDTQYF.

V and J are TRBV28 and TRBJ1-2; D remains ambiguous. Germline CDR1 is MDHEN and CDR2 is SYDVKM. The ends were cut back, 6 bases at V and 6 bases at J, with 17 bases in the middle. The CDR3 length is 14 residues. The CDR3 sequence is CASRALSLGNGYTF. CDR3 coding DNA: TGTGCCAGCAGGGCGTTGTCGCTCGGGAATGGCTACACCTTC.

V gene TRBV7-8 combines with J gene TRBJ2-7, with 8 bases aligning to TRBD1. CDR1 and CDR2 from the germline V gene are SGHVS and FQNEAQ. With 5 bases clipped from V and 0 bases from J, the junction kept 3 bases outside the gene matches. The CDR3 runs to 14 residues. As DNA, the CDR3 is TGTGCCAGCAGCGGAGGGACAGGCTCCTACGAGCAGTACTTC. It specifies CASSGGTGSYEQYF.

This chain joins TRBV29-1 and TRBJ2-2, with 8 bases that match TRBD1. Germline V gives CDR1 SQVTM, CDR2 ANQGSEA. The J segment lost 3 bases and the V segment lost 2 bases, leaving 8 bases of the junction unmatched. The CDR3 sequence is 16 residues long. DNA for the CDR3: TGCAGCGTTGAAAGTCCGGACAGGGCGGACACCGGGGAGCTGTTTTTT. It translates to CSVESPDRADTGELFF.

This clone was seen more than once but under ten times. The V call is TRBV29-1, the J call TRBJ2-5; 9 bases agree with TRBD1. Germline V lookup: CDR1 SQVTM, CDR2 ANQGSEA. V was clipped by 8 bases and J by 2 bases; unmatched bases: 6. The CDR3 covers 13 residues. The CDR3 DNA reads TGCAGCACGAGGGGGACAGGGCAAGAGACCCAGTACTTC. Translating it yields CSTRGTGQETQYF.

The chain is built from TRBV6-5 and TRBJ2-3, with D unclear. This CDR3 comprises 12 residues. With 0 bases removed from V and 5 bases from J, the gap between germline ends came to 3 bases. The V gene's germline CDR1 is MNHEY and CDR2 SVGAGI. CDR3 sequence: CASSYSGDTQYF. CDR3 in DNA: TGTGCCAGCAGTTACTCTGGAGATACGCAGTATTTT.

The V call is TRBV13, the J call TRBJ1-1; D might be TRBD1 (5 bases). Per the germline V gene, CDR1 is PRHDT and CDR2 is FYEKMQ (reference sequence). This CDR3 contains 14 residues. V was clipped by 5 bases and J by 0 bases, with 10 bases between them. The CDR3 loop is CASSPEGLNTEAFF. In nucleotides, the CDR3 is TGTGCCAGCAGCCCCGAGGGACTGAACACTGAAGCTTTCTTT.

CDR3 DNA sequence: TGTGCCAGCAGCTTAGGAAGTTACAGGGGGCTGAACACTGAAGCTTTCTTT. Protein product: CASSLGSYRGLNTEAFF. This chain links TRBV7-9 with TRBJ1-1; 9 nucleotides match TRBD1. Germline V gene sequence: CDR1 SEHNR, CDR2 FQNEAQ (reference sequence). Trimming took 1 base from V and 0 from J; bases not matched to a gene: 6. The CDR3 length is 17 residues.

This sequence joins TRBV4-1 and TRBJ1-3; 8 bases align to TRBD1. The length of the CDR3 is 15 residues. The germline V gene has CDR1 MGHRA and CDR2 YSYEKL. The trim removed 3 bases at V and 4 bases at J, leaving 5 bases unmatched. This chain's CDR3 is CASSQGQVGGNTIYF. The CDR3 nucleotides read TGCGCCAGCAGCCAGGGACAGGTGGGGGGAAACACCATATATTTT.

J is TRBJ1-1 and V is TRBV4-1; D perhaps matches TRBD1 (5 bases). V was pared by 1 base and J by 6 bases, with 24 bases between. There are 18 residues in the CDR3. Germline lookup yields CDR1 MGHRA and CDR2 YSYEKL. DNA for the CDR3: TGCGCCAGCAGCCAAGTCTTGGGGCGCCTAGGGAGTATCCCTGAAGCTTTCTTT. Its translation: CASSQVLGRLGSIPEAFF.

V usage is TRBV7-9 and J usage is TRBJ2-7, with a possible D match to TRBD1 (6 bases). V was cut by 1 base and J by 0 bases, with 16 bases left in between. Germline assignment: CDR1 SEHNR and CDR2 FQNEAQ (reference sequence). The CDR3 runs 17 residues. In DNA form, the CDR3 reads TGTGCCAGCAGCTTAGACAGGGCGGTGGGAACCTCCTACGAGCAGTACTTC. It translates to CASSLDRAVGTSYEQYF.

V and J are TRBV6-1 and TRBJ2-2; D may be TRBD1 (6 bases). Germline V gives CDR1 MNHNS, CDR2 SASEGT. The V and J ends lost 6 bases and 3 bases respectively, with 11 bases between them. The CDR3 spans 14 residues. As DNA, the CDR3 is TGTGCCAGCAGAGTACAGGGTGACACCGGGGAGCTGTTTTTT. This sequence encodes CASRVQGDTGELFF.